This entry describes one TCR beta chain. Antigen: not known. This specimen comes from a study of shared clonotypes between healthy human individuals. At the level of the study: Per-donor plates numbered three CD4 naive, three CD4 memory, two CD8 naive and one CD8 memory. Broader study findings: Against clonotypes common to all four donors, non-shared ones had lower generation probabilities. Memory subsets generally showed smaller estimated richness than naive subsets did.

In the authors' methods: Junction-only sequences without quality scores came from ImmunoSEQ, so filtering differed. Profiling relied on immunoSEQ multiplex PCR, and the TCRdb table lists in-frame clones only, not all of them. D and trimming come from the DNA, and the V and J calls and clone size come from that table. The table shows roughly 2.2 million clones, with less than 95% occurring only once. CDR3 length: 18 amino acids. The germline gives CDR1 MGHRA, CDR2 YSYEKL. J gave up 0 bases and V 1 base, and 8 bases lay outside the gene matches. The chain uses TRBV4-1 and TRBJ2-7; the match to TRBD2 covers 11 bases. This clonotype originated in a man in his late teens or twenties in good health. Some clones in this sample may be carry-over from other donors' samples. The sample was naive CD4+ T cells from PBMCs. The subset denotes: CD45RA+ positively selected. CDR3 region: CASSQVTSSGGSSYEQYF. CDR3 nucleotides: TGCGCCAGCAGCCAAGTCACTTCTAGCGGGGGGAGCTCCTACGAGCAGTACTTC.